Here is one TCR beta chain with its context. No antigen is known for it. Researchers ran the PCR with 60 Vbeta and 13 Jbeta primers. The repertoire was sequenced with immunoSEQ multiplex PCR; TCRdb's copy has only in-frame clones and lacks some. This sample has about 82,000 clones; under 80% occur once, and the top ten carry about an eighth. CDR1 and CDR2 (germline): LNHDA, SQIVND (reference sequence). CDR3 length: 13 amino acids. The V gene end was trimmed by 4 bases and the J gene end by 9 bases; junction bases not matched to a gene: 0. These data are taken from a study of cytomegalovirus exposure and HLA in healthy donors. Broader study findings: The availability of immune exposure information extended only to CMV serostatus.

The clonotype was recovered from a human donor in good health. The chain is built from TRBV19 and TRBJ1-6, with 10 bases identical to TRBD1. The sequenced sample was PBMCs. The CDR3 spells CASSRQGASPLHF. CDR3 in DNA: TGTGCCAGTAGTAGACAGGGGGCTTCACCCCTCCACTTT.